The next 13 T cell receptor beta chains were all read from a single sample in a study of cytomegalovirus exposure and HLA in healthy donors. The PCR made use of 60 Vbeta and 13 Jbeta primers. Sequencing used immunoSEQ multiplex PCR; TCRdb keeps in-frame clones, though not all of them. The sample contains 150,000 to 200,000 clones, over 80% of which appear only once. Input material: PBMCs. These receptors came from a human donor in good health.

The chain joins TRBV6-1 to TRBJ2-5; a possible D gene is TRBD1 (5 bases). The CDR3 length is 12 residues. Per the germline V gene, CDR1 is MNHNS and CDR2 is SASEGT. V gave up 6 bases and J gave up 5 bases, with 10 bases separating them. CDR3 in DNA: TGTGCCAGCAGCAGACAGAGGGAGACCCAGTACTTC. Its translation: CASSRQRETQYF.

This chain uses TRBV9 with TRBJ2-6; 10 positions agree with TRBD1. The CDR3 consists of 18 residues. The V gene end was trimmed by 0 bases and the J gene end by 2 bases; junction bases not matched to a gene: 5. Germline CDR1 reads SGDLS; CDR2 reads YYNGEE. The CDR3 loop reads CASSVAGTGVAGANVLTF. For the CDR3, the DNA is TGTGCCAGCAGCGTAGCCGGGACAGGGGTGGCTGGGGCCAACGTCCTGACTTTC.

Only a few counts were recorded for this clone. The chain recombines TRBV11-2 with TRBJ2-7; the D is unclear. Germline CDR1 and CDR2: SGHAT and FQNNGV. There are 12 residues in the CDR3. With 5 bases removed from V and 3 bases from J, the gap between germline ends came to 8 bases. The CDR3 DNA sequence: TGTGCCAGCAGCACGACACGCTACGAGCAGTACTTC. Residues: CASSTTRYEQYF. The full variable domain, its missing parts supplied by reference TRBV11-2 and TRBJ2-7, is EAGVAQSPRYKIIEKRQSVAFWCNPISGHATLYWYQQILGQGPKLLIQFQNNGVVDDSQLPKDRFSAERLKGVDSTLKIQPAKLEDSAVYLCASSTTRYEQYFGPGTRLTVT.

The J gene is TRBJ1-1, the V gene TRBV6-5; 7 positions match TRBD1. Unmatched junction bases numbered 7, after V lost 0 bases and J lost 6 bases. Germline loops: CDR1 MNHEY, CDR2 SVGAGI. CDR3 size: 15 residues. CDR3 nucleotides: TGTGCCAGCAGTTACTCGGTCAGGGGGGCGGCTGAAGCTTTCTTT. Translating it yields CASSYSVRGAAEAFF.

The chain couples TRBV6-1 to TRBJ1-1; no clear D gene. Germline-derived CDR1 and CDR2 are MNHNS and SASEGT. This CDR3 spans 13 amino acids. The V end lost 7 bases, the J end lost 8 bases, and 17 bases lay between the germline ends. The CDR3, as DNA: TGTGCCAGCAAGTCTGGTAGCGGGCGGGAAGCTTTCTTT. Encoded protein: CASKSGSGREAFF.

This rearrangement joins TRBV4-1 to TRBJ2-3, with D possibly being TRBD1 (6 bases). CDR3 length: 15 residues. Germline V gene sequence: CDR1 MGHRA, CDR2 YSYEKL. The V gene lost 4 bases and the J gene lost 2 bases, with 13 bases spanning the gap. The CDR3 loop reads CASSPQQGVTDTQYF. The CDR3 DNA reads as TGCGCCAGCAGCCCTCAACAGGGAGTCACAGATACGCAGTATTTT.

The rearrangement uses TRBV9 and TRBJ2-2; 8 bases line up with TRBD2. The junction had 4 bases not matched to a gene; V was cut back by 0 bases and J by 6 bases. This CDR3 spans 15 amino acids. Germline CDR1 SGDLS, CDR2 YYNGEE. CDR3 sequence: CASSVGLAQAGELFF. The CDR3 DNA reads as TGTGCCAGCAGCGTAGGACTAGCGCAGGCCGGGGAGCTGTTTTTT.

The chain couples TRBV7-9 to TRBJ1-6; 9 nucleotides line up with TRBD1. The CDR3 is 16 amino acids. From germline, CDR1 is SEHNR and CDR2 FQNEAQ (reference sequence). The ends lost 5 bases at V and 9 bases at J; junction bases unmatched: 11. CDR3 sequence: CASSLPEGTGSSPLHF. The DNA of the CDR3 is TGTGCCAGCAGCCTCCCTGAAGGGACAGGGTCTTCACCCCTCCACTTT.

V usage is TRBV19 and J usage is TRBJ2-7; the D is unclear. The CDR3 has 16 residues. Germline V gene lookup returns CDR1 LNHDA and CDR2 SQIVND (reference sequence). V lost 3 bases and J lost 0, with 15 bases in between. The CDR3 loop is CASSIEYSLSSYEQYF. The DNA of the CDR3 is TGTGCCAGTAGTATCGAGTACAGTCTTTCCTCCTACGAGCAGTACTTC.

This clone was found a few times. The chain employs TRBV5-1 and TRBJ2-7, with D possibly being TRBD1 (5 bases). Germline V gene data show CDR1 as SGHRS and CDR2 as YFSETQ. The CDR3 extends over 14 amino acids. V was cut by 1 base and J by 5 bases, with 13 bases left in between. CDR3 residues: CASSLSRGFNEQYF. The CDR3 coding sequence is TGCGCCAGCAGCTTGTCTAGGGGTTTTAACGAGCAGTACTTC.

The table lists this clone with a count of one. V is TRBV5-4 and J is TRBJ2-3; perhaps TRBD1 as D (7 bases). V lost 8 bases to trimming and J lost 2 bases, with 24 bases between them. Germline assignment: CDR1 SGHNT and CDR2 YYREEE (reference sequence). This CDR3 spans 17 amino acids. CDR3 in amino acids: CASTTRGRGAITDTQYF. The CDR3 region has the DNA TGTGCCAGTACGACTAGGGGCAGGGGGGCTATCACAGATACGCAGTATTTT.

This clone was counted once. The chain has TRBV4-1 and TRBJ1-2; 9 bases map to TRBD1. This CDR3 contains 14 residues. J lost 10 bases, V lost 1 base, and 7 bases had no gene match. The germline CDR1 and CDR2 sequences are MGHRA and YSYEKL. The DNA of the CDR3 is TGCGCCAGCAGCCAAGCGGGGGACAGGGTCGACTACACCTTC. Amino acids: CASSQAGDRVDYTF.

In this sample, this clone turned up once. The V gene is TRBV5-6, the J gene TRBJ1-1; a weak D match, TRBD1 (5 bases). Germline lookup yields CDR1 SGHDT and CDR2 YYEEEE. This CDR3 region has 14 residues. V lost 4 bases to trimming and J lost 4 bases, with 14 bases between them. DNA of the CDR3: TGTGCCAGCAGCCAGATGGGGGGAGGCACTGAAGCTTTCTTT. Its translation: CASSQMGGGTEAFF. Using reference TRBV5-6 and TRBJ1-1 for the parts outside the CDR3, the full variable domain is DAGVTQSPTHLIKTRGQQVTLRCSPKSGHDTVSWYQQALGQGPQFIFQYYEEEERQRGNFPDRFSGHQFPNYSSELNVNALLLGDSALYLCASSQMGGGTEAFFGQGTRLTVV.